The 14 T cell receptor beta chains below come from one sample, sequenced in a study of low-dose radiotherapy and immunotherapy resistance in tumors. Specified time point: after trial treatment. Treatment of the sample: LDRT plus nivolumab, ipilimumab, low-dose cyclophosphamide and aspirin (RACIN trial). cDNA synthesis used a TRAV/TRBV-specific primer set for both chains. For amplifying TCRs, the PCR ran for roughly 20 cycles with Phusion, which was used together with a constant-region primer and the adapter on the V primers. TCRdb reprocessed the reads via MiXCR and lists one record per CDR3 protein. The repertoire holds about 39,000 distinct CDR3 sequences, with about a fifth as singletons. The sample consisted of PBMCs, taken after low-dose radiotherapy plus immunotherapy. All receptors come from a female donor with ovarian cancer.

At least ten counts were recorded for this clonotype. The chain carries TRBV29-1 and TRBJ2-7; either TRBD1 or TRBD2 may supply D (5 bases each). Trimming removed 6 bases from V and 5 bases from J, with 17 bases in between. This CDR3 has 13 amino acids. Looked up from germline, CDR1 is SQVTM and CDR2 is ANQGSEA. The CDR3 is CSVRGTGMNEQYF. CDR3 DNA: TGCAGCGTCCGGGGTACAGGTATGAACGAGCAGTACTTC.

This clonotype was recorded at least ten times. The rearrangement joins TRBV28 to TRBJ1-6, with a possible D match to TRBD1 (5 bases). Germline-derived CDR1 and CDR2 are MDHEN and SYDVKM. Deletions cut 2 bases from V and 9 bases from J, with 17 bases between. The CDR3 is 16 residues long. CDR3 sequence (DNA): TGTGCCAGCAGTTTAGATTGGGGTTCCGGGGCTTCACCCCTCCACTTT. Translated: CASSLDWGSGASPLHF.

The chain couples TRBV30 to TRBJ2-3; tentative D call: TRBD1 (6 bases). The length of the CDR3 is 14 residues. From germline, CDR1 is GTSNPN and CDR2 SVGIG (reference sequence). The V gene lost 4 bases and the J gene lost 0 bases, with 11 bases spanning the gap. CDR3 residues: CAWTIGQSTDTQYF. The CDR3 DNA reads TGTGCCTGGACTATCGGACAGAGCACAGATACGCAGTATTTT.

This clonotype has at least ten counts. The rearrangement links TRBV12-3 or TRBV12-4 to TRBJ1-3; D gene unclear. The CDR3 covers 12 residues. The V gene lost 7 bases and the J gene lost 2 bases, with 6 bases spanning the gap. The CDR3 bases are TGTGCCAGCAACGGACCTGGAAACACCATATATTTT. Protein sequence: CASNGPGNTIYF.

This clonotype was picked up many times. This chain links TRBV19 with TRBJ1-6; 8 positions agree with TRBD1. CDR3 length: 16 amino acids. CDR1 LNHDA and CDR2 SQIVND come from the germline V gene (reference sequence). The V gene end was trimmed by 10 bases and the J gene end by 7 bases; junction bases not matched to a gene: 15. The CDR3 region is CATTGTGFMGNSPLHF. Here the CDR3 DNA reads TGTGCCACCACCGGGACAGGTTTTATGGGGAATTCACCCCTCCACTTT.

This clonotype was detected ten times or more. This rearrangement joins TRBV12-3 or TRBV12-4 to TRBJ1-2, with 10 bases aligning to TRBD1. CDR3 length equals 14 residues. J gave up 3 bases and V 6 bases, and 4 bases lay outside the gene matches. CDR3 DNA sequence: TGTGCCAGCAGGACCGGACAGGGGGACTATGGCTACACCTTC. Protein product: CASRTGQGDYGYTF.

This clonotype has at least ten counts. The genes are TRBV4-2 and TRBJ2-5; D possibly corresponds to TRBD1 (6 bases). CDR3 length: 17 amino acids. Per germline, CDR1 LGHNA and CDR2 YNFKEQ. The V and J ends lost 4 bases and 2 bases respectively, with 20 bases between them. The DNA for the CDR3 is TGTGCCAGCAGCCCCTTGAGCAGGGACACTGGGCAAGAGACCCAGTACTTC. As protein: CASSPLSRDTGQETQYF.

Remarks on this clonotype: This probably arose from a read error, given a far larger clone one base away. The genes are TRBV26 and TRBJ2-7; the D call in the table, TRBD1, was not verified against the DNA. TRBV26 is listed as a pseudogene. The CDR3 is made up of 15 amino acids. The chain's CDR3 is CASSSFSTGRHEQYF. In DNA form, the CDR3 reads TGTGCCAGCAGTTCATTTTCGACAGGTCGCCACGAGCAGTACTTC.

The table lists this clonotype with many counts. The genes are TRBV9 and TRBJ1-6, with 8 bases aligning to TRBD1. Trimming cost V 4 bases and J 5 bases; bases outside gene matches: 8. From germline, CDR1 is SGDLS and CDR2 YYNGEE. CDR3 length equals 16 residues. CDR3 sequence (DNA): TGTGCCAGCAGCCAAGGACAGGGTGGTAATAATTCACCCCTCCACTTT. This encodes CASSQGQGGNNSPLHF. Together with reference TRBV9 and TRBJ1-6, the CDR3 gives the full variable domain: DSGVTQTPKHLITATGQRVTLRCSPRSGDLSVYWYQQSLDQGLQFLIQYYNGEERAKGNILERFSAQQFPDLHSELNLSSLELGDSALYFCASSQGQGGNNSPLHFGNGTRLTVT.

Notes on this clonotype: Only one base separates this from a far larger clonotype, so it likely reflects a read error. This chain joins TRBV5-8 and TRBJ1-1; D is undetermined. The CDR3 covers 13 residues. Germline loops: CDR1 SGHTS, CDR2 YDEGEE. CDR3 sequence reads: CASSASAYTQAFF. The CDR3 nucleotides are TGTGCCAGCAGCGCAAGTGCGTACACTCAAGCTTTCTTT.

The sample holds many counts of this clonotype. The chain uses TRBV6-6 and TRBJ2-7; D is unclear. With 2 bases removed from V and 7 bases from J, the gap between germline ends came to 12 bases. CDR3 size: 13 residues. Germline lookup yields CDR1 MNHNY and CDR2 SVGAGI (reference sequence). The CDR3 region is CASSYVGPREQYF. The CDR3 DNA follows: TGTGCCAGCAGTTACGTAGGGCCGAGGGAGCAGTACTTC.

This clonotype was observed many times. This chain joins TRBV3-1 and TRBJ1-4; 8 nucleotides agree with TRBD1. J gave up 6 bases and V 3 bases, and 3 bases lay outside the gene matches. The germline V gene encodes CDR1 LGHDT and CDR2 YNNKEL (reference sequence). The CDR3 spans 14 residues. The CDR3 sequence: CASSHRGQDEKLFF. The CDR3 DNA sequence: TGTGCCAGCAGCCACAGGGGGCAGGATGAAAAACTGTTTTTT.

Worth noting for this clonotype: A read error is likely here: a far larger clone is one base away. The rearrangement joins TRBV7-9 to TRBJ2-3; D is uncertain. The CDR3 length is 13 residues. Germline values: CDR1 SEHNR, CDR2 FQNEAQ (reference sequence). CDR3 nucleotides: TGCGCCAGCAGCCCCAAAGCGCCAGATACGCAGTATTTT. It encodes CASSPKAPDTQYF.

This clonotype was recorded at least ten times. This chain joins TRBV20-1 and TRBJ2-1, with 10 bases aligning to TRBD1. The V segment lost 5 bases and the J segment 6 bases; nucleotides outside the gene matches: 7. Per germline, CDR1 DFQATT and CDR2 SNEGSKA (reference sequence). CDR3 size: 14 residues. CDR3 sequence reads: CSALTGTGVNEQFF. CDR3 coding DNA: TGCAGTGCTTTGACCGGGACAGGGGTCAATGAGCAGTTCTTC.